This T cell receptor beta chain appears in the sequencing data of a study of cytomegalovirus exposure and HLA in healthy donors. General study points: Under in vitro conditions, a few CMV-associated chains were confirmed as specific for CMV antigens.

With regard to this clone: The antigen remains unidentified.

Repertoires were generated with immunoSEQ multiplex PCR, while TCRdb's copy carries only in-frame clones and drops some. Here the sample spans roughly 100,000 clones, 88% being singletons. The sequence was obtained from a woman aged 18-29 years in good health and CMV-seropositive. Sequenced material: PBMCs.

The DNA for the CDR3 is TGTGCCAGCAGTTTAGGGCGACAAGAGACCCAGTACTTC. Translating gives CASSLGRQETQYF. The rearrangement links TRBV27 to TRBJ2-5; D ambiguous. Trimming removed 2 bases at V and 2 bases at J, with 6 bases between. This CDR3 region has 13 residues. Germline values: CDR1 MNHEY, CDR2 SMNVEV (reference sequence).